Below, 31 T cell receptor beta chains from the same sample are listed, as sequenced in a study of T cells in Graves' hyperthyroidism and ophthalmopathy (dated by TCRdb to about 2019). The library was produced with multiplex PCR. The data were produced on an Illumina HiSeq 2000. TCR beta CDR3 regions were amplified from RNA transcripts. The TCR CDR3 was subjected to a first round of RT-PCR using the HTBI primer set and the Qiagen OneStep RT-PCR kit. TCRdb cleaned the public reads at Q25 with fastp, built clones with MiXCR and kept in-frame beta chains. Here each entry gathers all rows of one CDR3 protein and keeps the most common genes and DNA. This sample gives roughly 250,000 distinct CDR3 sequences in total; around 17% of them show up just once. Around 30% of the sample is held by the ten biggest clonotypes. Material: blood. The receptors stem from a woman aged 18-29 years with Graves' ophthalmopathy.

This clonotype was recorded many times. The rearrangement links TRBV15 to TRBJ1-1, with D hard to call. The CDR3 loop spans 14 amino acids. The germline V gene has CDR1 LNHNV and CDR2 YYDKDF (reference sequence). The ends were cut back, 0 bases at V and 1 base at J, with 6 bases in the middle. CDR3 region: CATSRDGRNTEAFF. DNA of the CDR3: TGTGCCACCAGCAGAGATGGGAGGAACACTGAAGCTTTCTTT.

The DNA for the CDR3 is TGTGCCAGCTTCGGGACAGGGGGAAGTCGGCAGCCCCAGCATTTT. Translation: CASFGTGGSRQPQHF. The chain recombines TRBV6-1 with TRBJ1-5; 11 bases are shared with TRBD1. With V trimmed by 8 bases and J by 7 bases, 10 bases remained unmatched. This CDR3 spans 15 amino acids. The germline gives CDR1 MNHNS, CDR2 SASEGT.

The V call is TRBV4-1, the J call TRBJ2-4, with D perhaps matching TRBD1 or TRBD2 (6 bases each). The germline CDR1 and CDR2 sequences are MGHRA and YSYEKL. The CDR3 length is 18 residues. Trimming shortened V by 0 bases and J by 0 bases, and 15 bases separated the two germline ends. In DNA form, the CDR3 reads TGCGCCAGCAGCCAAGAAGGGCCGGGGGCAAGAGCCAAAAACATTCAGTACTTC. Its translation: CASSQEGPGARAKNIQYF.

This clonotype was counted many times. The chain recombines TRBV3-1 with TRBJ2-7, with TRBD2 matching over 9 bases. V was clipped by 0 bases and J by 6 bases; unmatched bases: 9. There are 16 residues in the CDR3. Germline V gives CDR1 LGHDT, CDR2 YNNKEL (reference sequence). The CDR3 DNA is TGTGCCAGCAGCCAAGAAGGATCAGCGGGGGGCGGCGAGCAGTACTTC. This encodes CASSQEGSAGGGEQYF.

The chain uses TRBV28 and TRBJ2-1; TRBD2 matches at 11 bases. The germline V gene has CDR1 MDHEN and CDR2 SYDVKM. The V gene end was trimmed by 8 bases and the J gene end by 4 bases; junction bases not matched to a gene: 7. The CDR3 is 15 amino acids. The CDR3 region has the DNA TGTGCCAGCGGGTCTAGCGGGAGGTTATACAATGAGCAGTTCTTC. It codes for CASGSSGRLYNEQFF.

This clonotype was counted ten times or more. The rearrangement links TRBV27 to TRBJ1-1, with 9 bases lining up with TRBD1. The V segment lost 6 bases and the J segment 11 bases; nucleotides outside the gene matches: 13. Germline lookup yields CDR1 MNHEY and CDR2 SMNVEV (reference sequence). The CDR3 covers 14 residues. This chain's CDR3 is CASSPSGTGPRAFF. CDR3 DNA sequence: TGTGCCAGCAGCCCGTCCGGGACAGGGCCCAGGGCTTTCTTT.

This clonotype was counted many times. V usage is TRBV9 and J usage is TRBJ2-3, with D perhaps being TRBD1 or TRBD2 (6 bases each). The CDR3 covers 13 residues. The V end was cut by 0 bases, the J end by 5 bases, with 7 bases between. Looked up from germline, CDR1 is SGDLS and CDR2 is YYNGEE. In nucleotides, the CDR3 is TGTGCCAGCAGCGTAGAGGGGGGAGATACGCAGTATTTT. This encodes CASSVEGGDTQYF.

The sample holds many counts of this clonotype. The genes are TRBV18 and TRBJ2-5; D is unclear. The CDR3 is made up of 12 amino acids. Trimming pared 6 bases from V and 2 bases from J, leaving 7 bases between. The germline V gene encodes CDR1 KGHSH and CDR2 LQKENI. CDR3 sequence (DNA): TGTGCCAGCTCCCGTGAACAAGAGACCCAGTACTTC. It translates to CASSREQETQYF.

This clonotype occurred many times. The J gene is TRBJ1-2, the V gene TRBV28; D is uncertain. The CDR3 runs to 13 residues. CDR1 and CDR2 (germline): MDHEN, SYDVKM. The V end lost 4 bases, the J end lost 4 bases, and 10 bases lay between the germline ends. The CDR3, as DNA: TGTGCCAGCAGTTCCCGCAGAATCTATGGCTACACCTTC. This sequence encodes CASSSRRIYGYTF.

A few counts support this clonotype. This chain uses TRBV4-3 with TRBJ2-7; 9 nucleotides match TRBD2. With V trimmed by 0 bases and J by 5 bases, 8 bases remained unmatched. This CDR3 is 16 amino acids long. The germline V gene encodes CDR1 LGHNA and CDR2 YSLEER. The CDR3 region is CASSQDLSGSPNEQYF. Written as DNA, the CDR3 is TGCGCCAGCAGCCAAGATCTTAGCGGGAGTCCAAACGAGCAGTACTTC.

This clonotype was seen at least ten times. V is TRBV11-1 and J is TRBJ2-7; D unresolved. Germline V gene lookup returns CDR1 SGHAT and CDR2 FQDESV (reference sequence). The CDR3 covers 13 residues. Trimming took off 5 bases at V and 3 bases at J, with 11 bases between the two ends. Here the CDR3 DNA reads TGTGCCAGCAGCCTGGGCGGTGACTACGAGCAGTACTTC. This gives the protein CASSLGGDYEQYF.

This clonotype has ten or more counts. The V gene is TRBV3-1, the J gene TRBJ2-7; 11 nucleotides align to TRBD1. The CDR3 is 16 amino acids. The germline V gene encodes CDR1 LGHDT and CDR2 YNNKEL (reference sequence). With 2 bases clipped from V and 3 bases from J, the junction kept 6 bases outside the gene matches. In nucleotides, the CDR3 is TGTGCCAGCAGCCAATCCTCCGGGACAGGGGGCTACGAGCAGTACTTC. Protein: CASSQSSGTGGYEQYF.

This clonotype was counted ten times or more. V is TRBV15 and J is TRBJ2-4; D unresolved. This CDR3 has 17 residues. Germline lookup yields CDR1 LNHNV and CDR2 YYDKDF (reference sequence). Trimming shortened V by 4 bases and J by 0 bases, and 16 bases separated the two germline ends. The CDR3 region has the DNA TGTGCCACCAGCACCGTCAGAGGTTCCTTAGCCAAAAACATTCAGTACTTC. Protein sequence: CATSTVRGSLAKNIQYF.

This clonotype was recorded many times. This chain links TRBV5-1 with TRBJ2-7, with 7 nucleotides matching TRBD1. Germline assignment: CDR1 SGHRS and CDR2 YFSETQ. The J segment lost 6 bases and the V segment lost 3 bases, leaving 9 bases of the junction unmatched. CDR3 size: 14 residues. The CDR3 protein is CASSSGTDLSEQYF. The DNA of the CDR3 is TGCGCCAGCAGCTCCGGGACAGATTTGTCCGAGCAGTACTTC.

This clonotype was detected many times. The rearrangement links TRBV6-6 to TRBJ2-7; possible D gene TRBD2, 7 bases. V was pared by 0 bases and J by 6 bases, with 15 bases between. CDR1 is MNHNY, CDR2 SVGAGI, per germline (reference sequence). The CDR3 contains 15 residues. The CDR3 sequence is CASSYSKGGGREQYF. CDR3 sequence (DNA): TGTGCCAGCAGTTACTCGAAAGGGGGAGGGCGCGAGCAGTACTTC.

This clonotype has ten or more counts. This sequence joins TRBV11-2 and TRBJ2-7; 9 bases fit TRBD1. Germline CDR1 and CDR2: SGHAT and FQNNGV. There are 14 residues in the CDR3. The V gene end was trimmed by 5 bases and the J gene end by 3 bases; junction bases not matched to a gene: 5. The CDR3 DNA follows: TGTGCCAGCAGCATGGACAGGGGAATCTACGAGCAGTACTTC. As protein: CASSMDRGIYEQYF.

The gene calls are TRBV5-4 and TRBJ2-2; TRBD1 is a possible D gene (5 bases). Germline CDR1 SGHNT, CDR2 YYREEE (reference sequence). CDR3 size: 16 residues. Trimming took off 0 bases at V and 1 base at J, with 10 bases between the two ends. This CDR3 reads CASSLGGRRNTGELFF. DNA for the CDR3: TGTGCCAGCAGCTTGGGGGGCCGGAGGAACACCGGGGAGCTGTTTTTT.

For this clonotype: An end of the junction does not agree with germline; a read error may underlie this. The chain recombines TRBV5-1 with TRBJ2-2; D remains ambiguous. CDR1 and CDR2 from the germline V gene are SGHRS and YFSETQ. This CDR3 is 14 amino acids long. CDR3 in DNA: TGCACCAGCAGCCTTAGGGCGAACACCGGGGAGCTGTTTTTT. Residues: CTSSLRANTGELFF.

The chain employs TRBV28 and TRBJ1-5, with 9 nucleotides matching TRBD1. The CDR3 runs 18 residues. Germline CDR1 is MDHEN and CDR2 is SYDVKM. V trimming: 4 bases; J trimming: 2 bases; junction bases outside the gene matches: 12. CDR3 residues: CASSSLGTGKLGNQPQHF. In DNA, the CDR3 is TGTGCCAGCAGTTCTCTCGGGACAGGGAAGTTGGGCAATCAGCCCCAGCATTTT.

The rearrangement uses TRBV7-2 and TRBJ1-2; D call uncertain. CDR1 is SGHTA and CDR2 is FQGNSA in the germline V gene. The V end lost 5 bases, the J end lost 1 base, and 17 bases lay between the germline ends. The CDR3 has 16 residues. This chain's CDR3 is CASSPSPTDDNYGYTF. CDR3 sequence (DNA): TGTGCCAGCAGCCCCTCCCCCACAGACGATAACTATGGCTACACCTTC. Variable domain in full (rest from reference TRBV7-2 and TRBJ1-2): GAGVSQSPSNKVTEKGKDVELRCDPISGHTALYWYRQSLGQGLEFLIYFQGNSAPDKSGLPSDRFSAERTGGSVSTLTIQRTQQEDSAVYLCASSPSPTDDNYGYTFGSGTRLTVV.

This clonotype was detected ten times or more. The V call is TRBV20-1, the J call TRBJ2-7, with 10 bases identical to TRBD2. With V trimmed by 8 bases and J by 4 bases, 5 bases remained unmatched. The CDR3 loop spans 12 amino acids. Germline V CDR1 and CDR2: DFQATT, SNEGSKA (reference sequence). The CDR3 loop reads CSSLSGGYEQYF. The CDR3 region has the DNA TGCAGTAGTCTTAGCGGGGGGTACGAGCAGTACTTC.

This clonotype was recorded at least ten times. The chain carries TRBV7-9 and TRBJ2-3; D is undetermined. The germline V gene encodes CDR1 SEHNR and CDR2 FQNEAQ (reference sequence). The V gene lost 5 bases and the J gene lost 3 bases, with 12 bases spanning the gap. This CDR3 region has 14 residues. CDR3: CASSTRKETDTQYF. Here the CDR3 DNA reads TGTGCCAGCAGCACCCGGAAGGAAACAGATACGCAGTATTTT.

The sample holds one count of this clonotype. This may arise from a read error, as a much more abundant clone is one base away. The CDR3 nucleotides read TGTGCCAGTAGTGTCGGCAGGGGGCACACTGAAGCTTTCTTT. This encodes CASSVGRGHTEAFF. This rearrangement joins TRBV19 to TRBJ1-1, with 8 positions matching TRBD1. Germline CDR1 LNHDA, CDR2 SQIVND (reference sequence). This CDR3 comprises 14 residues. Germline trimming cut 5 bases from V and 3 bases from J; bases unmatched to any gene: 5.

The table lists this clonotype with many counts. The V call is TRBV7-9, the J call TRBJ2-5; no reliable D call. The CDR3 loop spans 13 amino acids. Germline CDR1 is SEHNR and CDR2 is FQNEAQ (reference sequence). The V end was cut by 1 base, the J end by 1 base, with 4 bases between. The DNA for the CDR3 is TGTGCCAGCAGCTTAGGCACCCAAGAGACCCAGTACTTC. Amino acids: CASSLGTQETQYF.

Ten or more counts support this clonotype. The V call is TRBV12-3 or TRBV12-4, the J call TRBJ2-1; weak D call: TRBD2 (6 bases). The CDR3 consists of 14 residues. V was cut by 6 bases and J by 4 bases, with 13 bases left in between. For the CDR3, the DNA is TGTGCCAGCAGACCCGGGACTGCATACAATGAGCAGTTCTTC. Translated: CASRPGTAYNEQFF.

This clonotype came up a few times. The chain links TRBV5-8 to TRBJ2-7; TRBD2 aligns across 11 bases. CDR1 is SGHTS, CDR2 YDEGEE, per germline. This CDR3 is built from 15 residues. With V trimmed by 4 bases and J by 3 bases, 6 bases remained unmatched. DNA of the CDR3: TGTGCCAGCAGCACCGGGACTAGCGGAATCTACGAGCAGTACTTC. Translation gives CASSTGTSGIYEQYF.

This clonotype was counted ten times or more. This chain joins TRBV28 and TRBJ1-3; D is unclear. The germline V gene has CDR1 MDHEN and CDR2 SYDVKM. This CDR3 has 14 amino acids. V was pared by 5 bases and J by 1 base, with 9 bases between. This CDR3 reads CASSAPGSGNTIYF. The CDR3 coding sequence is TGTGCCAGCAGTGCTCCGGGATCTGGAAACACCATATATTTT.

This rearrangement joins TRBV7-9 to TRBJ2-7; no definite D call. The germline V gene encodes CDR1 SEHNR and CDR2 FQNEAQ (reference sequence). V was trimmed by 8 bases and J by 5 bases, leaving 10 bases between them. This CDR3 has 11 residues. The CDR3 DNA reads TGTGCCAGCGGCGTGGACGACGAGCAGTACTTC. Translation gives CASGVDDEQYF.

This clonotype was found many times. The J gene is TRBJ2-2, the V gene TRBV12-3 or TRBV12-4; D ambiguous. V dropped 3 bases and J dropped 7 bases, with 0 bases sitting between them. The CDR3 is 10 amino acids. Written as DNA, the CDR3 is TGTGCCAGCAGTTTCGGGGAGCTGTTTTTT. Translating it yields CASSFGELFF.

The chain employs TRBV6-1 and TRBJ2-2; D is unclear. V was shortened by 7 bases and J by 2 bases, with 5 bases between the two germline ends. The CDR3 loop spans 12 amino acids. Per the germline V gene, CDR1 is MNHNS and CDR2 is SASEGT. This CDR3 reads CASKRNTGELFF. CDR3 bases: TGTGCCAGCAAACGAAACACCGGGGAGCTGTTTTTT.

Many counts were recorded for this clonotype. This rearrangement joins TRBV28 to TRBJ1-1; 8 positions match TRBD1. Trimming removed 5 bases from V and 6 bases from J; junction bases left unmatched: 11. The CDR3 runs to 15 residues. CDR1 and CDR2 (germline): MDHEN, SYDVKM. The CDR3 nucleotides are TGTGCCAGCAGTCCAGCGGACAGGGAATTCGCTGAAGCTTTCTTT. This sequence encodes CASSPADREFAEAFF.